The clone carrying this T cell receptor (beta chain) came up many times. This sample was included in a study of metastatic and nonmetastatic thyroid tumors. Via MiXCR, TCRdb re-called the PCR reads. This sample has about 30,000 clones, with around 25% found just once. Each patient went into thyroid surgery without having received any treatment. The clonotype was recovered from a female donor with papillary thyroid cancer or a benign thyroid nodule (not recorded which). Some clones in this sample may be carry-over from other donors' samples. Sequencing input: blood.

CDR3 in DNA: TGTGCCAGCAGCGAACAGGGGGCCTTTCAGCCCCAGCATTTT. It yields the protein CASSEQGAFQPQHF. The chain employs TRBV6-2 or TRBV6-3 and TRBJ1-5, with 9 bases fitting TRBD1. With V trimmed by 6 bases and J by 6 bases, 6 bases remained unmatched. Germline lookup yields CDR1 MNHEY and CDR2 SVGEGT. CDR3 length equals 14 residues.